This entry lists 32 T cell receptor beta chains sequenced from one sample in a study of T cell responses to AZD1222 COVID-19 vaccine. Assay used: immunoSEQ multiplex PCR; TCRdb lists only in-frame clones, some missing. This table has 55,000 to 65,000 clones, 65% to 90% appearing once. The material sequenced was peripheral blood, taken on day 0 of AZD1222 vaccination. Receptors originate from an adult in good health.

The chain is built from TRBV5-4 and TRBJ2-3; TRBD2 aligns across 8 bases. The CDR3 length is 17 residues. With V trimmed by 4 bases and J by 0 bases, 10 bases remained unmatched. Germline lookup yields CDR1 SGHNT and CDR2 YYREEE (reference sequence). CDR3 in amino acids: CASSPFQRGLSTDTQYF. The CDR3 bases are TGTGCCAGCAGCCCATTTCAGCGGGGGCTGAGCACAGATACGCAGTATTTT.

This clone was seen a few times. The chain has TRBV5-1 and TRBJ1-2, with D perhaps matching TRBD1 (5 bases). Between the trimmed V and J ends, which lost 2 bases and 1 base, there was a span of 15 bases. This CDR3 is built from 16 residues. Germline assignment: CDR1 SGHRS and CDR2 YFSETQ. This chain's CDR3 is CASSFESGIFNYGYTF. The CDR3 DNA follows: TGCGCCAGCAGCTTTGAATCAGGGATTTTTAACTATGGCTACACCTTC.

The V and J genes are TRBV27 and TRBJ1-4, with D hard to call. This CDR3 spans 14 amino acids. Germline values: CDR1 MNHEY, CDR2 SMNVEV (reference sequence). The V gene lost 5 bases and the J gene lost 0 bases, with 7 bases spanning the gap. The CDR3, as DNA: TGTGCCAGCAGTGCACACGCAACTAATGAAAAACTGTTTTTT. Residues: CASSAHATNEKLFF. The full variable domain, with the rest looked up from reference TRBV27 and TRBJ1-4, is EAQVTQNPRYLITVTGKKLTVTCSQNMNHEYMSWYRQDPGLGLRQIYYSMNVEVTDKGDVPEGYKVSRKEKRNFPLILESPSPNQTSLYFCASSAHATNEKLFFGSGTQLSVL.

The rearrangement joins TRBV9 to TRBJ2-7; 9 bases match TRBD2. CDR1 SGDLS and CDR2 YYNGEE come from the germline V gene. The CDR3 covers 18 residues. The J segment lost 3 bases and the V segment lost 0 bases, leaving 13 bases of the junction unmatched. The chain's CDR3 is CASSVDPGLAGLYYEQYF. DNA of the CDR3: TGTGCCAGCAGCGTAGACCCTGGGCTAGCGGGGCTATACTACGAGCAGTACTTC. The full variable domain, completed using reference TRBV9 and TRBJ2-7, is DSGVTQTPKHLITATGQRVTLRCSPRSGDLSVYWYQQSLDQGLQFLIQYYNGEERAKGNILERFSAQQFPDLHSELNLSSLELGDSALYFCASSVDPGLAGLYYEQYFGPGTRLTVT.

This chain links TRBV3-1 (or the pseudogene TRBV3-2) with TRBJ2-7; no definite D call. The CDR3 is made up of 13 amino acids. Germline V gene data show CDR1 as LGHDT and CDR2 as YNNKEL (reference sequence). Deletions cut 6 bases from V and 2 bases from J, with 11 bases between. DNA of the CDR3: TGTGCCAGCAGGCGCTCAGCTGCCTACGAGCAGTACTTC. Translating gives CASRRSAAYEQYF.

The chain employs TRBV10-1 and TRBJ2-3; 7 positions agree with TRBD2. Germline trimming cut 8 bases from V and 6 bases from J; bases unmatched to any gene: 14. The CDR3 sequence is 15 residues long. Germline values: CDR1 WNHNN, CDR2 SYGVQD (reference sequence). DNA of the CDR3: TGCGCCAGCTTGCAAGCGGGGTTCCCGGGGGATACGCAGTATTTT. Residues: CASLQAGFPGDTQYF.

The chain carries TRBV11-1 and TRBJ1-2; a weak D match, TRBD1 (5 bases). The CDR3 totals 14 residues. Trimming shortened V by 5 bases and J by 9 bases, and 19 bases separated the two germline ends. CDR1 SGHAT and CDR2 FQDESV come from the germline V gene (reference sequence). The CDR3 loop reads CASSDRITPLSYTF. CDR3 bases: TGTGCCAGCAGCGACAGAATCACCCCATTGAGCTACACCTTC.

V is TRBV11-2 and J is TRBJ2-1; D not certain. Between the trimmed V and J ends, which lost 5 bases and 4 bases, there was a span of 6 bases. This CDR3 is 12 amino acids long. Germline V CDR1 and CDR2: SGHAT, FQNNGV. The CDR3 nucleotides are TGTGCCAGCAGCCTAAATTACAATGAGCAGTTCTTC. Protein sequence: CASSLNYNEQFF.

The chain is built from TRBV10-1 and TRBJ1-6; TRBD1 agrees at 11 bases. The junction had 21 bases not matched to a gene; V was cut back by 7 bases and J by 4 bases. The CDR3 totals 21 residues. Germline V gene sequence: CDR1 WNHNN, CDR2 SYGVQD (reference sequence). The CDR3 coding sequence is TGCGCCAGCACTAGAACCTTTAGGACAGGGGGCATGTCTGCGTATAATTCACCCCTCCACTTT. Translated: CASTRTFRTGGMSAYNSPLHF.

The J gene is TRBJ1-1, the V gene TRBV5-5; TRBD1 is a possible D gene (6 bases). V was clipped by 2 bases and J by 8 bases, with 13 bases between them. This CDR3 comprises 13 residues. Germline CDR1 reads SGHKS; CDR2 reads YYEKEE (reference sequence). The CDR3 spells CASSFYPQGEAFF. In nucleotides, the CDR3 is TGTGCCAGCAGCTTCTATCCCCAGGGGGAAGCTTTCTTT.

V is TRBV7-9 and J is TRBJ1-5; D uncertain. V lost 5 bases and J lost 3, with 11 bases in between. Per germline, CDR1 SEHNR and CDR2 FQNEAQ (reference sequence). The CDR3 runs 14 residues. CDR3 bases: TGTGCCAGCAGCCCTCTAGTCGACAATCAGCCCCAGCATTTT. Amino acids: CASSPLVDNQPQHF. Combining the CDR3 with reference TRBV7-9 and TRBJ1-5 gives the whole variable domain DTGVSQNPRHKITKRGQNVTFRCDPISEHNRLYWYRQTLGQGPEFLTYFQNEAQLEKSRLLSDRFSAERPKGSFSTLEIQRTEQGDSAMYLCASSPLVDNQPQHFGDGTRLSIL.

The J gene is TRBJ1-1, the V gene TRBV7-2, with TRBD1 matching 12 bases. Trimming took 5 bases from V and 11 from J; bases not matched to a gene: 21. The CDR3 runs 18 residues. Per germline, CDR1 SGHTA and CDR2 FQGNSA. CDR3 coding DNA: TGTGCCAGCAGCCCCTCCGGGACAGGGGGCGCAGGTTCGAAAGAGGCTTTCTTT. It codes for CASSPSGTGGAGSKEAFF.

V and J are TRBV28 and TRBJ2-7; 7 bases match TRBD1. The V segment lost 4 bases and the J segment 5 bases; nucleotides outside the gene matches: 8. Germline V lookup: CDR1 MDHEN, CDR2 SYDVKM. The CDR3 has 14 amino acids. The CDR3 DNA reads TGTGCCAGCAGTTGGGCCACGACAGGGAACGAGCAGTACTTC. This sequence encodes CASSWATTGNEQYF.

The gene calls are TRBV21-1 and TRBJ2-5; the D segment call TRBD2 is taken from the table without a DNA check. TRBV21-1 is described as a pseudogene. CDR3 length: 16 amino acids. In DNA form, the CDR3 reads TGTGCCAGCAGCACACCTACAGTGCCACGCGGGGAGACCCAGTACTTC. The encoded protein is CASSTPTVPRGETQYF.

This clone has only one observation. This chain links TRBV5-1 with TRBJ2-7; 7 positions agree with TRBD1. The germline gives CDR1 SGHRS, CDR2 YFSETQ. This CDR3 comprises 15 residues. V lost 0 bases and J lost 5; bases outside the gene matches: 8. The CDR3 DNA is TGCGCCAGCAGCTTGGTCGGACAGGTTTTCGACGAGCAGTACTTC. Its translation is CASSLVGQVFDEQYF.

This CDR3 reads CASTISPRANQPQHF. The CDR3 DNA reads TGTGCCAGCACCATCTCTCCCAGGGCCAATCAGCCCCAGCATTTT. The rearrangement joins TRBV28 to TRBJ1-5; possibly TRBD1 for D (5 bases). V lost 7 bases and J lost 3, with 16 bases in between. This CDR3 is 15 amino acids long. Germline V CDR1 and CDR2: MDHEN, SYDVKM.

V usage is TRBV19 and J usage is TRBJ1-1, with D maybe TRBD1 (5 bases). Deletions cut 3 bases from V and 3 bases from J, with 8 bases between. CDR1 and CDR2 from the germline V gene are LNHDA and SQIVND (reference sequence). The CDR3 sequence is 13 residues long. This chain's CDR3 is CASSISGYTEAFF. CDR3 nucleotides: TGTGCCAGTAGTATTTCAGGGTACACTGAAGCTTTCTTT.

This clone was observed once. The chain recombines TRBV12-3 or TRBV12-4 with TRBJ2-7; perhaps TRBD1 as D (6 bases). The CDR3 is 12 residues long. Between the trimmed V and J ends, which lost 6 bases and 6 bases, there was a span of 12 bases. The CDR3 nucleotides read TGTGCCAGCAGAAAGGACAGTCGCGAGCAGTACTTC. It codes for CASRKDSREQYF.

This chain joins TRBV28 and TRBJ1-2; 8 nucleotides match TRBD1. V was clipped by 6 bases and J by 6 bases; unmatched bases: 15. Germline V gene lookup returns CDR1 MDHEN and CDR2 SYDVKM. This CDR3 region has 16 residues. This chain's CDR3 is CASRGQVLFARDGYTF. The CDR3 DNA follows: TGTGCCAGCAGGGGACAGGTCTTATTCGCCAGAGATGGCTACACCTTC.

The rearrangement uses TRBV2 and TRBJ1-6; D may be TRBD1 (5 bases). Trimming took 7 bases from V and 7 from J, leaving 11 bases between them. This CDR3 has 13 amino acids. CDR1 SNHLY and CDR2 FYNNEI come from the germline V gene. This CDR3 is CASKTAPNSPLHF. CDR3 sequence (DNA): TGTGCCAGCAAGACAGCTCCCAATTCACCCCTCCACTTT. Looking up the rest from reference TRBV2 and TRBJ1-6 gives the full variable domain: EPEVTQTPSHQVTQMGQEVILRCVPISNHLYFYWYRQILGQKVEFLVSFYNNEISEKSEIFDDQFSVERPDGSNFTLKIRSTKLEDSAMYFCASKTAPNSPLHFGNGTRLTVT.

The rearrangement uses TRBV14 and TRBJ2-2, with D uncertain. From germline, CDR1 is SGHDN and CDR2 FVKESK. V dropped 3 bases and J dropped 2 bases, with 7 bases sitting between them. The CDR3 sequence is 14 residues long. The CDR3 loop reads CASSQTTNTGELFF. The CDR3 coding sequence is TGTGCCAGCAGCCAGACAACTAACACCGGGGAGCTGTTTTTT.

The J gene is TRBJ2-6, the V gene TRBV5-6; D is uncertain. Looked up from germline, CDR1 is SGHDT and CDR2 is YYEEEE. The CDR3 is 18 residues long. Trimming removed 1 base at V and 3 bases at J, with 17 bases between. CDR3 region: CASSLLAGILGGANVLTF. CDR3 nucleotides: TGTGCCAGCAGCTTGCTGGCCGGAATTTTAGGTGGGGCCAACGTCCTGACTTTC.

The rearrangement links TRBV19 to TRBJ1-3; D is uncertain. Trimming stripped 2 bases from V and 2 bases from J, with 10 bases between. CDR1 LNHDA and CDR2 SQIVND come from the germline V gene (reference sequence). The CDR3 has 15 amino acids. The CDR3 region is CASSIPTGTGNTIYF. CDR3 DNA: TGTGCCAGTAGTATACCAACGGGGACTGGAAACACCATATATTTT.

The CDR3 loop is CASSRDREPQHF. The CDR3 coding sequence is TGTGCCAGCAGCCGGGACAGGGAGCCCCAGCATTTT. V gene TRBV11-2 combines with J gene TRBJ1-5; 9 bases are shared with TRBD1. The CDR3 runs 12 residues. The germline gives CDR1 SGHAT, CDR2 FQNNGV. V lost 5 bases, J lost 8 bases, and 1 base stayed unmatched. Full variable domain (remainder filled in from reference TRBV11-2 and TRBJ1-5): EAGVAQSPRYKIIEKRQSVAFWCNPISGHATLYWYQQILGQGPKLLIQFQNNGVVDDSQLPKDRFSAERLKGVDSTLKIQPAKLEDSAVYLCASSRDREPQHFGDGTRLSIL.

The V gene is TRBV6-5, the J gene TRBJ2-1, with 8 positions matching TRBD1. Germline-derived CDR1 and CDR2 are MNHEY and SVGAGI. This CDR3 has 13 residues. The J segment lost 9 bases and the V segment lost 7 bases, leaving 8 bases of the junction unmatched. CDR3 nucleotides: TGTGCCAGCACCGGGACAGGTGCGAGTGAGCAGTTCTTC. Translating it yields CASTGTGASEQFF.

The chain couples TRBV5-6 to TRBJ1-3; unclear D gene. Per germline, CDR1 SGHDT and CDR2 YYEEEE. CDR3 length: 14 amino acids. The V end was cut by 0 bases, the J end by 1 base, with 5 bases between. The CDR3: CASSLAGSGNTIYF. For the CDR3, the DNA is TGTGCCAGCAGCTTGGCGGGTTCTGGAAACACCATATATTTT.

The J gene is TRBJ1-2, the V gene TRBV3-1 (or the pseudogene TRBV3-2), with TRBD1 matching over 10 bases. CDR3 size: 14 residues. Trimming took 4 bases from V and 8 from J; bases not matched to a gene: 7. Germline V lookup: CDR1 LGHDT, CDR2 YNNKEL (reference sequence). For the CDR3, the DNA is TGTGCCAGCAGCCTAAAAGGGACAGGGGAGGGCTACACCTTC. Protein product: CASSLKGTGEGYTF.

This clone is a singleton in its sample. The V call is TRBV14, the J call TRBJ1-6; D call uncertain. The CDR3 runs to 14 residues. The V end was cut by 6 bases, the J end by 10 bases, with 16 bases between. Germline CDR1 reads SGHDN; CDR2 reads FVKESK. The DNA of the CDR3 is TGTGCCAGCAGGCGTGAGATTGGAAACTCACCCCTCCACTTT. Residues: CASRREIGNSPLHF. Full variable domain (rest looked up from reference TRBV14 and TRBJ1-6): EAGVTQFPSHSVIEKGQTVTLRCDPISGHDNLYWYRRVMGKEIKFLLHFVKESKQDESGMPNNRFLAERTGGTYSTLKVQPAELEDSGVYFCASRREIGNSPLHFGNGTRLTVT.

The CDR3 protein is CASSYPRTLGTEAFF. CDR3 in DNA: TGTGCCAGCAGTTACCCCCGGACCCTCGGTACTGAAGCTTTCTTT. The chain carries TRBV6-5 and TRBJ1-1; D is unclear. This CDR3 has 15 amino acids. CDR1 and CDR2 from the germline V gene are MNHEY and SVGAGI. The V and J ends lost 2 bases and 5 bases respectively, with 15 bases between them.

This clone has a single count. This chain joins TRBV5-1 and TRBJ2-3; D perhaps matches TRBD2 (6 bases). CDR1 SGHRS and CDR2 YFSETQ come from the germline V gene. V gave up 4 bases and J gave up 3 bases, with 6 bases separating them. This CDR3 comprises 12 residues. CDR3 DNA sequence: TGCGCCAGCAGCGGGGGGACAGATACGCAGTATTTT. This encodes CASSGGTDTQYF.

Written as DNA, the CDR3 is TGTGCCAGTAGTACCCCAGGGTTAGGCACTGAAGCTTTCTTT. Translation: CASSTPGLGTEAFF. The V call is TRBV19, the J call TRBJ1-1, with D possibly being TRBD1 (5 bases). V lost 4 bases, J lost 4 bases, and 13 bases lay in between. The CDR3 runs to 14 residues. Germline V gene sequence: CDR1 LNHDA, CDR2 SQIVND (reference sequence).

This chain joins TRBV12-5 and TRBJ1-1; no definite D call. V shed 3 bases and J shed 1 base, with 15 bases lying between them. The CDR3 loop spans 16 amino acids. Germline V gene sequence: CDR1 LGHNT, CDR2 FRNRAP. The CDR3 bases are TGTGCTAGTGGTTTCATCGCCCGGGGAAGGAACACTGAAGCTTTCTTT. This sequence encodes CASGFIARGRNTEAFF.